This T cell receptor beta chain was identified during a study of identical twins. Study-level findings and limits: Out-of-frame alpha sequences shared between twins exhibited an excess of low generation probability. Conclusions relied on cross-sectional statistical analysis, not following the same donors.

V was trimmed by 4 bases and J by 11 bases, leaving 12 bases between them. The CDR3 loop spans 13 amino acids. Germline V gene data show CDR1 as MGHRA and CDR2 as YSYEKL. Many counts were recorded for this clonotype. Its antigen is not identified. The cDNA had a unique molecular identifier and a template-switch universal primer site. MiXCR, applied by TCRdb to the 5' RACE reads, yields one record per CDR3 protein. The repertoire holds 200,000 to 250,000 distinct CDR3 sequences, around 7.6% seen once, with about 5.6% in the top ten. In addition, the sample was reused for a study of yellow fever vaccine responses in identical twins.

V gene TRBV4-1 combines with J gene TRBJ1-6; D gene uncertain. Sequenced sample: CD8+ T cells sorted from blood. This receptor was identified in a woman aged 18-30 years in good health. CDR3 DNA: TGCGCCAGCAGCCGGTACGAGATTCCACCCCTCCACTTT. This codes for CASSRYEIPPLHF.